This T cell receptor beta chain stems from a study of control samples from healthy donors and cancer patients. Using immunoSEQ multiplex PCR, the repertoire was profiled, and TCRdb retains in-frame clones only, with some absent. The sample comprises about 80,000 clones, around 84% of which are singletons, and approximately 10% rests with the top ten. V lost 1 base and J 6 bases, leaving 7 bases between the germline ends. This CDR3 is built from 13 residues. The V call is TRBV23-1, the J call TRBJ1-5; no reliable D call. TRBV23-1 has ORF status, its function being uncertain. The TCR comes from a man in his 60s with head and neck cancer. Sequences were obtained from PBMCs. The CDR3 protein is CASSQFRAQPQHF. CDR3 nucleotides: TGCGCCAGCAGTCAATTTCGGGCTCAGCCCCAGCATTTT.